This entry concerns a single T cell receptor (beta chain). The data originate from a study of shared T cell receptors in the human thymus. Libraries were prepared by immunoSEQ multiplex PCR; TCRdb keeps only in-frame clonotypes and omits some of them. In the table there are some 720,000 clones, roughly 90% of which are singletons. This CDR3 region has 17 residues. A further study also used this sample, focusing on human thymus T cells. As reported in that work: An apparent bias in V and J gene usage was seen in thymic and blood repertoires.

The genes are TRBV21-1 and TRBJ2-6; TRBD1, the table's D call, was not compared with the DNA. TRBV21-1 is a recognized pseudogene. This clonotype was obtained from a boy under three years old with a congenital heart defect. The sequenced material came from thymocytes. DNA of the CDR3: TGTGCCAGCAGCAAAGGGGGCTCAGGGTTTGGGGCCAACGTCCTGACTTTC. It yields the protein CASSKGGSGFGANVLTF.